This T cell receptor beta chain was sequenced during a study of T-cell memory formation after mild COVID-19 listed by TCRdb under 2021. With regard to the full study: TCR sequence clusters from the two donors were largely donor specific. Longitudinal TCRalpha and TCRbeta repertoire sequencing tracked T-cell clones expanding and contracting after mild COVID-19 in two donors. The cohort was made up of two young adult volunteers, one female and one male, who were previously healthy.

Of note for this clonotype: Its antigen has not been determined. Base qualities were left out, and no much larger clone turns up one base away.

The listed sequencing device is Illumina NovaSeq 6000. TCRalpha and TCRbeta cDNA libraries were constructed by 5'RACE with constant-segment primers, with sample barcodes and unique molecular identifiers being introduced. RNA was extracted from every sample with Trizol reagent. The libraries were amplified in two PCR steps, and the second step added a second sample barcode and Illumina TruSeq adapters. The libraries were sequenced on an Illumina NovaSeq using 2 x 150 bp paired-end reads. As for how the authors treated the data: Reads were demultiplexed and collapsed into UMI-guided consensus sequences with migec v1.2.7. With mixcr v2.1.11, UMI consensuses were aligned to TRA and TRB V and J templates and assembled into clonotypes. Clonotypes were classified as expanded or contracted when called significant by both edgeR and NoisET, with noise models trained on biological replicates. For edgeR calls, a false discovery rate-adjusted p below 0.01 and a log2 fold-change threshold of 1 were applied. As an exploratory analysis of dynamics, max-normalized trajectories of the 1000 most abundant clonotypes were examined with PCA combined with hierarchical clustering. Separately sequenced CD4+ and CD8+ repertoires were used to assign a CD4 or CD8 phenotype to each responding clone. Using fastp at Q25 and MiXCR, TCRdb reprocessed the public reads and kept productive beta chains. Records with the same CDR3 protein are collapsed into one entry carrying the most frequent genes and DNA. The V and J calls and clone size come from TCRdb's table, not from the authors' own analysis. This sample lists around 80,000 distinct CDR3 sequences; more than 10% were detected once. The top ten clonotypes cover around two fifths of the sample.

PBMCs were isolated by Ficoll-Paque density gradient centrifugation. Study-level results and caveats: Some responding clones were found in pre-infection memory, which suggests that pre-existing cross-reactive memory T cells took part in the SARS-CoV-2 response. Clones contracting from day 15 to 85 had balanced CD4/CD8 phenotypes, while a second wave expanding from day 15 to 37 was biased towards CD4+. Contracting CD4+ clones appeared mostly in the CM and EM memory subsets, whereas CD8+ clones were enriched in EMRA. Only a couple of mild cases were covered by the study, and larger cohorts that include severe cases with pre-infection samples were considered necessary. Whether the second-wave clones peaking on day 37 were SARS-CoV-2 specific was not confirmed.

Measured from the cysteine to the phenylalanine, the CDR3 is 14 residues long. Only the CDR3 part of the read is kept: 42 bases, read in frame from the first base. Based on the germline V gene, the CDR1 and CDR2 sequences are SGHAT and FQNNGV. Between the V and J ends, shortened by 6 bases and 6 bases respectively, the junction contains 17 bases. This clonotype originated in a young man who had mild COVID-19 (a few samples of this study predate the infection). The sample titles of this study are shuffled in the database, so cell type and time point are left out; the donor was told from shared clones. What was sequenced was PBMCs or a T cell subset sorted from them (not recorded which). The V gene is TRBV11-2 and the J gene is TRBJ1-1; no D gene is confidently identified. Here is the DNA: TGTGCCAGCAGGTATTGGACGGACCTCGCTGAAGCTTTCTTT. This translates into CASRYWTDLAEAFF.